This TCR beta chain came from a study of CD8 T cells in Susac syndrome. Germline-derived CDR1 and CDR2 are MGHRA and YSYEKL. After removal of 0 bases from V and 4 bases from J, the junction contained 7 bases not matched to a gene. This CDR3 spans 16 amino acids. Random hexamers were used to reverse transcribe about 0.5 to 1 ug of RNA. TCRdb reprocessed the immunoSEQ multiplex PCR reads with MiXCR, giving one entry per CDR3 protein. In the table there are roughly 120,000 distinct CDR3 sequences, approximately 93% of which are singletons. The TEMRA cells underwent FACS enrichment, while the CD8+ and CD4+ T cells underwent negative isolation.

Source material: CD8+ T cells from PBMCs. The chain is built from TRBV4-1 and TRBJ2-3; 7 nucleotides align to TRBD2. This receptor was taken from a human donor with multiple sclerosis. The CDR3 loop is CASSQEGGGVADTQYF. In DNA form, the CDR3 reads TGCGCCAGCAGCCAAGAGGGGGGGGGTGTCGCAGATACGCAGTATTTT.